This T cell receptor beta chain came from a study of T-cell memory formation after mild COVID-19. This clonotype was counted only a few times. TCRdb re-called the 5' RACE reads with MiXCR, one entry per CDR3 protein. The table has more than 100,000 distinct CDR3 sequences, roughly 6.2% seen once. CDR3 length: 11 amino acids. Trimming stripped 3 bases from V and 7 bases from J, with 4 bases between. The origin of this receptor is an adult woman who had mild COVID-19 (a few samples of this study predate the infection). Cell type and time point are not known. Material for sequencing was PBMCs or a T cell subset sorted from them (not recorded which). The V gene is TRBV12-3 or TRBV12-4, the J gene TRBJ1-5; D unresolved. As DNA, the CDR3 is TGTGCCAGCAGTTTCGACCAGCCCCAGCATTTT. This translates into CASSFDQPQHF.